Below, 25 T cell receptor beta chains from the same sample are listed, as sequenced in a study of blood T cell repertoires in COVID-19. This table comes from immunoSEQ multiplex PCR, and its TCRdb copy is limited to in-frame clones, with some not included. The data show about 210,000 clones, with 75% to 90% seen just once and less than 6% held by the top ten. Material for sequencing was peripheral blood. These receptors were obtained from a woman in her 70s with COVID-19, enrolled during active disease.

V gene TRBV2 combines with J gene TRBJ1-5, with D maybe TRBD1 (6 bases). Germline lookup yields CDR1 SNHLY and CDR2 FYNNEI. The V end was cut by 5 bases, the J end by 2 bases, with 10 bases between. The CDR3 consists of 14 residues. The CDR3 nucleotides are TGTGCCAGCAGTTACTCAGGGGGCAATCAGCCCCAGCATTTT. Protein product: CASSYSGGNQPQHF.

The rearrangement joins TRBV4-3 to TRBJ1-2; TRBD1 matches at 11 bases. CDR1 and CDR2 from the germline V gene are LGHNA and YSLEER. This CDR3 has 16 residues. V lost 0 bases, J lost 5 bases, and 5 bases stayed unmatched. This CDR3 reads CASSQDLGTGGYGYTF. The CDR3, as DNA: TGCGCCAGCAGCCAAGATCTGGGGACAGGGGGTTATGGCTACACCTTC.

This CDR3 reads CASSIRKQGSGPILLRDEQYF. CDR3 DNA: TGTGCCAGCAGCATACGAAAGCAGGGGTCAGGGCCTATCCTTCTTCGGGACGAGCAGTACTTC. The chain recombines TRBV21-1 with TRBJ2-7; whether TRBD1, the table's D call, matches the DNA was not checked. TRBV21-1 is described as a pseudogene. The CDR3 runs 21 residues.

This clone showed up just once. The chain uses TRBV30 and TRBJ2-4; D uncertain. V lost 4 bases and J lost 0, with 7 bases in between. CDR3 length: 13 residues. Germline lookup yields CDR1 GTSNPN and CDR2 SVGIG (reference sequence). CDR3 nucleotide sequence: TGTGCCTGGAACGGTCGAGCCAAAAACATTCAGTACTTC. The encoded protein is CAWNGRAKNIQYF.

CDR3: CASARSLAGGSLSEQFF. The CDR3 DNA is TGTGCCAGTGCCCGTTCGCTAGCGGGAGGGTCTTTAAGTGAGCAGTTCTTC. The V and J genes are TRBV19 and TRBJ2-1; 12 bases line up with TRBD2. With 8 bases clipped from V and 9 bases from J, the junction kept 17 bases outside the gene matches. CDR3 length: 17 residues. Germline V gene lookup returns CDR1 LNHDA and CDR2 SQIVND (reference sequence).

The chain carries TRBV28 and TRBJ1-2; D uncertain. V lost 6 bases to trimming and J lost 4 bases, with 15 bases between them. Germline values: CDR1 MDHEN, CDR2 SYDVKM. This CDR3 contains 14 residues. The CDR3 region is CASRQFVQSYGYTF. The DNA of the CDR3 is TGTGCCAGCAGGCAATTCGTGCAGTCCTATGGCTACACCTTC.

V and J are TRBV28 and TRBJ1-2; TRBD1 might be the D (5 bases). CDR3 length: 12 residues. Germline V lookup: CDR1 MDHEN, CDR2 SYDVKM. Trimming took 6 bases from V and 3 from J, leaving 8 bases between them. CDR3 coding DNA: TGTGCCAGCAGCCCAGGGTACTATGGCTACACCTTC. Residues: CASSPGYYGYTF.

The rearrangement links TRBV9 to TRBJ1-5, with a weak D call TRBD1 (6 bases). This CDR3 comprises 13 residues. V dropped 7 bases and J dropped 2 bases, with 10 bases sitting between them. Per the germline V gene, CDR1 is SGDLS and CDR2 is YYNGEE. The CDR3 bases are TGTGCCAGCGGGGGCAGGGGCAATCAGCCCCAGCATTTT. Protein sequence: CASGGRGNQPQHF.

Only a few counts were recorded for this clone. The chain links TRBV29-1 to TRBJ2-7; perhaps TRBD1 as D (6 bases). Between the trimmed V and J ends, which lost 7 bases and 1 base, there was a span of 14 bases. The CDR3 has 13 residues. Looked up from germline, CDR1 is SQVTM and CDR2 is ANQGSEA. The CDR3 sequence: CSARGPNSYEQYF. In DNA form, the CDR3 reads TGCAGCGCCAGGGGCCCGAATTCCTACGAGCAGTACTTC.

The CDR3 sequence: CASSLKGQAYEQYF. The DNA for the CDR3 is TGTGCCAGCAGTTTAAAAGGACAAGCCTACGAGCAGTACTTC. This chain links TRBV27 with TRBJ2-7, with D possibly TRBD1 on 5 matching bases. Germline V gives CDR1 MNHEY, CDR2 SMNVEV (reference sequence). Trimming shortened V by 2 bases and J by 2 bases, and 10 bases separated the two germline ends. This CDR3 has 14 amino acids.

The rearrangement uses TRBV12-5 and TRBJ1-1; 9 positions agree with TRBD1. V shed 7 bases, J shed 7 bases, and the junction held 16 bases outside the gene matches. Germline V gene sequence: CDR1 LGHNT, CDR2 FRNRAP. This CDR3 is built from 16 residues. CDR3 bases: TGTGCTAGTGCAGTAGGGACAGGGAATTTTCCAAGTGAAGCTTTCTTT. Its protein is CASAVGTGNFPSEAFF.

The chain employs TRBV18 and TRBJ1-2; a possible D gene is TRBD1 (6 bases). This CDR3 is built from 14 residues. Germline assignment: CDR1 KGHSH and CDR2 LQKENI. V was clipped by 0 bases and J by 6 bases, with 11 bases between them. CDR3 region: CASSPPGAADGYTF. Here the CDR3 DNA reads TGTGCCAGCTCACCACCGGGGGCAGCAGATGGCTACACCTTC.

This clone was detected a few times. The rearrangement links TRBV3-1 (or the pseudogene TRBV3-2) to TRBJ2-4, with 7 bases that match TRBD1. This CDR3 has 15 residues. V lost 0 bases, J lost 5 bases, and 4 bases stayed unmatched. CDR1 and CDR2 from the germline V gene are LGHDT and YNNKEL (reference sequence). The CDR3 DNA reads TGTGCCAGCAGCCAAGATAGAGGGGGCGAAAACATTCAGTACTTC. This translates into CASSQDRGGENIQYF.

This clone was observed once. The chain couples TRBV5-4 to TRBJ2-2; the D gene is possibly TRBD1 (5 bases). Germline V gives CDR1 SGHNT, CDR2 YYREEE (reference sequence). V dropped 0 bases and J dropped 6 bases, with 9 bases sitting between them. This CDR3 contains 14 residues. This chain's CDR3 is CASSLGGPAGELFF. CDR3 nucleotide sequence: TGTGCCAGCAGCTTGGGGGGCCCCGCCGGGGAGCTGTTTTTT.

The chain recombines TRBV5-4 with TRBJ2-7, with a possible D match to TRBD1 (6 bases). The length of the CDR3 is 15 residues. Trimming removed 0 bases at V and 3 bases at J, with 13 bases between. Germline-derived CDR1 and CDR2 are SGHNT and YYREEE (reference sequence). In DNA, the CDR3 is TGTGCCAGCAGCTTGGACAGGGTTGGATACTACGAGCAGTACTTC. This sequence encodes CASSLDRVGYYEQYF.

The chain is built from TRBV19 and TRBJ2-3; 11 positions agree with TRBD2. CDR3 size: 14 residues. V was pared by 8 bases and J by 4 bases, with 5 bases of the junction left unmatched. The germline CDR1 and CDR2 sequences are LNHDA and SQIVND (reference sequence). The DNA of the CDR3 is TGTGCCAGTCAACTAGCGGGAGAGTCAGATACGCAGTATTTT. Its translation is CASQLAGESDTQYF.

The DNA of the CDR3 is TGTGCCAGCAGTTTCTTCCGGGACAGATCCCACGAGCAGTACTTC. Translated, it gives CASSFFRDRSHEQYF. The V and J genes are TRBV27 and TRBJ2-7; 7 bases match TRBD1. The CDR3 spans 15 residues. Per the germline V gene, CDR1 is MNHEY and CDR2 is SMNVEV (reference sequence). V shed 3 bases and J 5 bases; nucleotides not matched to a gene: 10.

In this sample, this clone turned up a few times. The rearrangement links TRBV19 to TRBJ2-1, with 12 bases lining up with TRBD2. Germline V lookup: CDR1 LNHDA, CDR2 SQIVND (reference sequence). This CDR3 region has 16 residues. With 6 bases clipped from V and 7 bases from J, the junction kept 10 bases outside the gene matches. In DNA form, the CDR3 reads TGTGCCAGTAGCCAACAACCGGGACTAGCGGGTAATGAGCAGTTCTTC. It codes for CASSQQPGLAGNEQFF.

V usage is TRBV5-1 and J usage is TRBJ2-7; 7 nucleotides match TRBD2. CDR3 size: 14 residues. J lost 6 bases, V lost 0 bases, and 6 bases had no gene match. In germline, CDR1 is SGHRS, CDR2 YFSETQ. The CDR3 coding sequence is TGCGCCAGCAGCTTGGGGACTAGTTTTCTCGAGCAGTACTTC. This gives the protein CASSLGTSFLEQYF.

DNA of the CDR3: TGTGCCAGCAGCCCAGCCCCAACTAGCGGGAGATTAAACGAGCAGTACTTC. Its translation is CASSPAPTSGRLNEQYF. The chain joins TRBV7-9 to TRBJ2-7; TRBD2 matches at 11 bases. Germline assignment: CDR1 SEHNR and CDR2 FQNEAQ (reference sequence). The trim removed 5 bases at V and 5 bases at J, leaving 14 bases unmatched. This CDR3 contains 17 residues.

This chain links TRBV13 with TRBJ2-7, with D tentatively TRBD2 (6 bases). V dropped 3 bases and J dropped 0 bases, with 9 bases sitting between them. The CDR3 totals 14 residues. Germline V gives CDR1 PRHDT, CDR2 FYEKMQ (reference sequence). CDR3 amino acids: CASSLRRGSYEQYF. The CDR3 nucleotides read TGTGCCAGCAGCTTGCGGCGGGGCTCCTACGAGCAGTACTTC.

J is TRBJ1-4 and V is TRBV7-8, with 7 bases aligning to TRBD1. The length of the CDR3 is 19 residues. Unmatched junction bases numbered 16, after V lost 6 bases and J lost 0 bases. Germline CDR1 is SGHVS and CDR2 is FQNEAQ. The CDR3, as DNA: TGTGCCAGCAGTTCGGACAGGAATTTCTTCCCCGCAACTAATGAAAAACTGTTTTTT. Its protein is CASSSDRNFFPATNEKLFF. Full variable domain (remainder filled in from reference TRBV7-8 and TRBJ1-4): GAGVSQSPRYKVAKRGQDVALRCDPISGHVSLFWYQQALGQGPEFLTYFQNEAQLDKSGLPSDRFFAERPEGSVSTLKIQRTQQEDSAVYLCASSSDRNFFPATNEKLFFGSGTQLSVL.

There are a few counts of this clone. J is TRBJ2-7 and V is TRBV27; 8 nucleotides agree with TRBD1. Germline lookup yields CDR1 MNHEY and CDR2 SMNVEV (reference sequence). The CDR3 totals 12 residues. J was trimmed by 10 bases and V by 6 bases; bases with no gene match: 8. DNA for the CDR3: TGTGCCAGCAGGAGACAGGGGAGTCCCCAGTACTTC. It encodes CASRRQGSPQYF.

The V and J genes are TRBV4-3 and TRBJ2-7, with TRBD2 identical over 12 bases. The CDR3 is 15 amino acids. V was pared by 3 bases and J by 2 bases, with 2 bases of the junction left unmatched. Germline CDR1 is LGHNA and CDR2 is YSLEER. The CDR3 DNA follows: TGCGCCAGCAGCCACAGACTAGCGGGAGCCTACGAGCAGTACTTC. Its translation: CASSHRLAGAYEQYF.

CDR3: CASSAGQGATYEQYF. As DNA, the CDR3 is TGTGCCAGCAGCGCGGGACAGGGGGCCACCTACGAGCAGTACTTC. V and J are TRBV7-2 and TRBJ2-7; TRBD1 aligns across 12 bases. After removal of 5 bases from V and 2 bases from J, the junction contained 4 bases not matched to a gene. The germline CDR1 and CDR2 sequences are SGHTA and FQGNSA. The CDR3 is made up of 15 amino acids.